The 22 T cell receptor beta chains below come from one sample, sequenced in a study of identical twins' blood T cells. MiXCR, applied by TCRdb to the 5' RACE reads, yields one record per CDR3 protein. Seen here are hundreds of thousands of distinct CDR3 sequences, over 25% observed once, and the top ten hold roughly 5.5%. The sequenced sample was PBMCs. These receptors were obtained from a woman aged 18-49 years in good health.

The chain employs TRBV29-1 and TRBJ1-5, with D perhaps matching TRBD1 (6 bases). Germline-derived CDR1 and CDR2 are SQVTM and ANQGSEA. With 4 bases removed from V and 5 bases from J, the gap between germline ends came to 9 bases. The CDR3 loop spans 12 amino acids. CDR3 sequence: CSVGDTDQPQHF. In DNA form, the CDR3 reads TGCAGCGTTGGGGACACCGATCAGCCCCAGCATTTT. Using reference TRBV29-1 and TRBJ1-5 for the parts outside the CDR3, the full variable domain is SAVISQKPSRDICQRGTSLTIQCQVDSQVTMMFWYRQQPGQSLTLIATANQGSEATYESGFVIDKFPISRPNLTFSTLTVSNMSPEDSSIYLCSVGDTDQPQHFGDGTRLSIL.

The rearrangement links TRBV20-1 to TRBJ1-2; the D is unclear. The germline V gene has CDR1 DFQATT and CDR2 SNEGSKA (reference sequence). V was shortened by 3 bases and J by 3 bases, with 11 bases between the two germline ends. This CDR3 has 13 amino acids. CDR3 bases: TGCAGTGCTAGTAGGCCGACTGACTATGGCTACACCTTC. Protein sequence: CSASRPTDYGYTF.

The CDR3 protein is CASSLLGFNNQPQHF. In DNA form, the CDR3 reads TGTGCCAGCAGTTTATTGGGGTTTAACAATCAGCCCCAGCATTTT. The J gene is TRBJ1-5, the V gene TRBV12-3 or TRBV12-4; no reliable D call. Trimming shortened V by 2 bases and J by 3 bases, and 11 bases separated the two germline ends. This CDR3 has 15 residues.

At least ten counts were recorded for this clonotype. CDR3 protein: CSAREVASGGALDTQYF. The DNA of the CDR3 is TGCAGTGCTAGAGAGGTGGCTAGCGGGGGGGCCTTAGATACGCAGTATTTT. The chain combines TRBV20-1 with TRBJ2-3; TRBD2 aligns across 12 bases. Unmatched junction bases numbered 9, after V lost 0 bases and J lost 5 bases. The CDR3 sequence is 17 residues long. Per the germline V gene, CDR1 is DFQATT and CDR2 is SNEGSKA (reference sequence).

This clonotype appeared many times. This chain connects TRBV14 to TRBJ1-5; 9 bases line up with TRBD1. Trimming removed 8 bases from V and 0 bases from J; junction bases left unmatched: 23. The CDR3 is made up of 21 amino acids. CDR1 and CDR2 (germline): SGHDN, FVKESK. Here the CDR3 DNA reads TGTGCCAGCTATCCAGGCAGGACAGGGGCCGCGGACTCTAATAGCAATCAGCCCCAGCATTTT. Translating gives CASYPGRTGAADSNSNQPQHF.

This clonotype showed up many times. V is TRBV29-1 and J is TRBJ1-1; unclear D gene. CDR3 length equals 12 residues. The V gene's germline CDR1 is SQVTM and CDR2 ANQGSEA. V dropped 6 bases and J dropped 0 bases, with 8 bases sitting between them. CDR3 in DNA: TGCAGCGTGATCGGACTGAACACTGAAGCTTTCTTT. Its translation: CSVIGLNTEAFF. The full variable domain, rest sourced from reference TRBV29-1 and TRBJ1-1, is SAVISQKPSRDICQRGTSLTIQCQVDSQVTMMFWYRQQPGQSLTLIATANQGSEATYESGFVIDKFPISRPNLTFSTLTVSNMSPEDSSIYLCSVIGLNTEAFFGQGTRLTVV.

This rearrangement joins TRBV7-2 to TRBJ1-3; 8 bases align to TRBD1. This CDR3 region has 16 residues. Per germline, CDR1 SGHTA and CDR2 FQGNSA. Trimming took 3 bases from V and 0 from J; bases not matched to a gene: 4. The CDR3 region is CASSLGQVNSGNTIYF. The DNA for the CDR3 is TGTGCCAGCAGCTTGGGACAGGTTAACTCTGGAAACACCATATATTTT.

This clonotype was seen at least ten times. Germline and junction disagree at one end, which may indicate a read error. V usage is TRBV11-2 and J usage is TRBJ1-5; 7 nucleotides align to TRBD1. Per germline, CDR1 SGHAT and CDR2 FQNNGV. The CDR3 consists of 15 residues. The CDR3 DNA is TGCGCCAGCAGCCTGGGGGACAGTAGCAATCAGCCCCAGCATTTT. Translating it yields CASSLGDSSNQPQHF.

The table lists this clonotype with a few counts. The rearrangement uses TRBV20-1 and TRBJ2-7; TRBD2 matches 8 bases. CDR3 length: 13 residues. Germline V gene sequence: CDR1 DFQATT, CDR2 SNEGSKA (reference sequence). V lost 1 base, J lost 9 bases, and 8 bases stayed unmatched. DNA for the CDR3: TGCAGTGCTAGAGTGCCTAGCGGGCTATGGCAGTACTTC. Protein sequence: CSARVPSGLWQYF.

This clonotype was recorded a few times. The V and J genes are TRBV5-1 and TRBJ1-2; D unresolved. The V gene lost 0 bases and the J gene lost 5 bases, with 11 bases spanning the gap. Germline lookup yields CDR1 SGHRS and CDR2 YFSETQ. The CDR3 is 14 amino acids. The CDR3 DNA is TGCGCCAGCAGCTTGGAAGCAGAACTTTATGGCTACACCTTC. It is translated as CASSLEAELYGYTF.

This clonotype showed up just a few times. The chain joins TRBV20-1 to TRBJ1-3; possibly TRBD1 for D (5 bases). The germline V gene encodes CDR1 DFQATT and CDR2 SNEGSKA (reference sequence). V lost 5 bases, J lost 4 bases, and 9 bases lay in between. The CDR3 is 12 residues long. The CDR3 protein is CSALNRGNTIYF. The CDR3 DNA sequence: TGCAGTGCTCTAAACAGGGGAAACACCATATATTTT.

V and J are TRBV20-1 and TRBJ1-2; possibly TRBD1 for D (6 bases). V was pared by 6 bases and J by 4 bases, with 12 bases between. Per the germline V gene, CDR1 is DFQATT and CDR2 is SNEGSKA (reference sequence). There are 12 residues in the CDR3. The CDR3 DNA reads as TGCAGTGCGGGGGGCGCCGGCTATGGCTACACCTTC. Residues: CSAGGAGYGYTF.

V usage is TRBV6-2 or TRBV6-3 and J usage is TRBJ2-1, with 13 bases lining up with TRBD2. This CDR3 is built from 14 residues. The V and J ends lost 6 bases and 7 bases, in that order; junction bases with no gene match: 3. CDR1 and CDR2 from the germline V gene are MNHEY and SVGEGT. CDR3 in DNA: TGTGCCAGCAGGAGACTAGCGGGGGGAAATGAGCAGTTCTTC. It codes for CASRRLAGGNEQFF.

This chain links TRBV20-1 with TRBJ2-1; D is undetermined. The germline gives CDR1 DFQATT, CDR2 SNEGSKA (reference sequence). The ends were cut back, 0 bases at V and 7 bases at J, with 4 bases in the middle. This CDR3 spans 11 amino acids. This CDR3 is CSARDRNEQFF. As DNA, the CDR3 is TGCAGTGCTAGAGATCGGAATGAGCAGTTCTTC.

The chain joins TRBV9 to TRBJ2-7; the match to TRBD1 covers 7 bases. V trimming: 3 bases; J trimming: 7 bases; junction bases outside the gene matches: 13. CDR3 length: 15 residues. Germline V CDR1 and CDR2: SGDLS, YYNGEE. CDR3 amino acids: CASSARDRFKGEQYF. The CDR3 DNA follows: TGTGCCAGCAGCGCCAGGGACAGATTTAAGGGGGAGCAGTACTTC.

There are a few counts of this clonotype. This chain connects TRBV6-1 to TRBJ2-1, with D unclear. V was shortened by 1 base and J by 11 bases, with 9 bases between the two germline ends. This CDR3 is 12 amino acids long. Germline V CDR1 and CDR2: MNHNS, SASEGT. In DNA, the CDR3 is TGTGCCAGCAGTGAAGTTGTGAGAAAGCAGTTCTTC. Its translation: CASSEVVRKQFF.

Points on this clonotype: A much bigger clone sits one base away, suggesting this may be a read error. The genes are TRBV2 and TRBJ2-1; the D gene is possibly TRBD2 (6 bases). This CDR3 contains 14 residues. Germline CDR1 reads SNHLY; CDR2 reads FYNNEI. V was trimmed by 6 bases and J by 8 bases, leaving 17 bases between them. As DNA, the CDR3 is TGTGCCAGCAGCGTCCTAGCGCTGAATGATGAGCAGTTCTTC. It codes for CASSVLALNDEQFF.

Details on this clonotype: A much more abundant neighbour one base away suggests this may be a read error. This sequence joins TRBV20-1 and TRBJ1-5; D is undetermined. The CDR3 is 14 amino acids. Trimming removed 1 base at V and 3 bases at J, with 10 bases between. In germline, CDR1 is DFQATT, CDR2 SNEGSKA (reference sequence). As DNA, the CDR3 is TGCAGTGCTAGAGCAAGCGGGGTCAATCAGCCCCAGCATTTT. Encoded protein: CSARASGVNQPQHF.

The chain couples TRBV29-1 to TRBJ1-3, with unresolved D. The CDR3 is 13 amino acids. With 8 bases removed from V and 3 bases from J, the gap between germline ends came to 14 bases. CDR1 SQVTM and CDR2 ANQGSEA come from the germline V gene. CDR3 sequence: CSYLGSGGNTIYF. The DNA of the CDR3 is TGCAGCTATCTGGGGAGTGGTGGAAACACCATATATTTT.

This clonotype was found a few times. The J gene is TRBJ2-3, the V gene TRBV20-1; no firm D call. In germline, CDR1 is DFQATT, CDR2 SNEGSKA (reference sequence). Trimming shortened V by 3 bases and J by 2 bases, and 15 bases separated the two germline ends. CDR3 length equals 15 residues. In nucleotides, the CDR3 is TGCAGTGCTAGTTTCCCTCTTGGGAACACAGATACGCAGTATTTT. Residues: CSASFPLGNTDTQYF.

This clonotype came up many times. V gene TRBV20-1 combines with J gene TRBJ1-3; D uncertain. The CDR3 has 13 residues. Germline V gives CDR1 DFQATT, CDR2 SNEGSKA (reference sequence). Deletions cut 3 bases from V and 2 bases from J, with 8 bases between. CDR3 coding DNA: TGCAGTGCTAGGGGCGAAACTGGAAACACCATATATTTT. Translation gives CSARGETGNTIYF.

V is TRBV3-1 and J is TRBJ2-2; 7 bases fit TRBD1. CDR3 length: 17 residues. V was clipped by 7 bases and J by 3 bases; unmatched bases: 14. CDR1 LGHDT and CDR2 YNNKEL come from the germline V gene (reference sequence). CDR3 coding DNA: TGTGCCAGCACCCATCTCAACCGGGACAGCGACACCGGGGAGCTGTTTTTT. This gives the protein CASTHLNRDSDTGELFF.